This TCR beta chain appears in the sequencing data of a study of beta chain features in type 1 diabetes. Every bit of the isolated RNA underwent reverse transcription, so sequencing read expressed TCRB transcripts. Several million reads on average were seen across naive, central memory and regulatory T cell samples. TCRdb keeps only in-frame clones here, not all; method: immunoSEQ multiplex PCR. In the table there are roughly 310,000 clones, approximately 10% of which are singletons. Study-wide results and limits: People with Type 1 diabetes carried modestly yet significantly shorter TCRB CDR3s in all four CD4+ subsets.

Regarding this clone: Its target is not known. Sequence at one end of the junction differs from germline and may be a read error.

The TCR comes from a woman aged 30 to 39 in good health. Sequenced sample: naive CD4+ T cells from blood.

The CDR3 region is CTSSLGGIYNEQFF. CDR3 in DNA: TGTACCAGCAGCTTGGGAGGGATCTACAATGAGCAGTTCTTC. The chain links TRBV5-4 to TRBJ2-1; TRBD2 matches 7 bases. The V gene's germline CDR1 is SGHNT and CDR2 YYREEE (reference sequence). The CDR3 has 14 residues.